These 2 T cell receptor beta chains originate from one sample sequenced in a study of cytomegalovirus exposure and HLA in healthy donors. The PCR employed 60 Vbeta primers together with 13 Jbeta primers. The table came from immunoSEQ multiplex PCR; TCRdb's copy has only in-frame clones and leaves some out. Recorded for this sample: about 88,000 clones. Sequences were obtained from PBMCs. All receptors derive from a girl aged 5 to 17 in good health and CMV-seropositive.

Remarks on this clone: Sequence at one end of the junction differs from germline and may be a read error. This chain links TRBV5-6 with TRBJ2-3; perhaps TRBD2 as D (6 bases). The CDR3 is 12 residues long. Germline CDR1 and CDR2: SGHDT and YYEEEE. The CDR3 DNA reads as TGTGCCAGCAGCTTTGGTGCAGGAGGAGGGGATTTT. Protein: CASSFGAGGGDF.

The chain recombines TRBV19 with TRBJ2-1; 11 positions agree with TRBD1. Trimming cost V 5 bases and J 3 bases; bases outside gene matches: 9. The germline CDR1 and CDR2 sequences are LNHDA and SQIVND (reference sequence). The CDR3 is 17 residues long. The CDR3 sequence: CASSLDRTGGSYNEQFF. Here the CDR3 DNA reads TGTGCCAGTAGTTTGGACAGGACAGGGGGCAGCTACAATGAGCAGTTCTTC.